A single sample gave rise to the 3 T cell receptor beta chains below, sequenced in a study of regulatory T cells in long-lasting Graves disease. Through Arm-PCR of CDR3 regions and iRepertoire HTBI primers, TCR beta libraries were built. TCRdb processed the multiplex PCR reads anew with MiXCR; each CDR3 protein has one entry. Of roughly 420,000 distinct CDR3 sequences listed, around 15% are singletons. This sample's time point: newly diagnosed GD, antithyroid drugs for less than 3 months. RNA from PBMCs was the source of the TCR library. This specimen was peripheral blood mononuclear cells (PBMCs), taken at new diagnosis, from a patient treated with antithyroid drugs. The source is a female donor with Graves disease.

This clonotype has ten or more counts. The J gene is TRBJ2-6, the V gene TRBV4-3; no reliable D call. The V gene's germline CDR1 is LGHNA and CDR2 YSLEER. The V and J ends lost 0 bases and 5 bases respectively, with 11 bases between them. The CDR3 consists of 16 residues. The CDR3 loop reads CASSQDLTGRANVLTF. In DNA form, the CDR3 reads TGCGCCAGCAGCCAAGATCTGACGGGTAGGGCCAACGTCCTGACTTTC.

This clonotype was found a few times. The chain has TRBV19 and TRBJ2-2, with D unclear. This CDR3 has 13 residues. Trimming stripped 6 bases from V and 6 bases from J, with 11 bases between. The germline CDR1 and CDR2 sequences are LNHDA and SQIVND (reference sequence). CDR3 sequence (DNA): TGTGCCAGTAGGGTAGCAGGTCCCGGGGAGCTGTTTTTT. Its protein is CASRVAGPGELFF.

In this sample, this clonotype turned up many times. V and J are TRBV6-2 or TRBV6-3 and TRBJ1-2; 7 positions agree with TRBD1. Germline V gene data show CDR1 as MNHEY and CDR2 as SVGEGT. CDR3 length: 16 amino acids. V gave up 2 bases and J gave up 8 bases; unmatched junction bases: 14. DNA for the CDR3: TGTGCCAGCAGTTACACAAAGACAGGGAGTCTGGGGGGCTACACCTTC. Translating gives CASSYTKTGSLGGYTF.